This T cell receptor beta chain was retrieved from a study of somatic mutations in cytotoxic T cells in rheumatoid arthritis. The overall study: Some V beta antibody-stained T-cell populations were flow-sorted at nearly 100% purity, including V beta1+ cells sequenced for TCRB.

Generated by immunoSEQ multiplex PCR, the TCRdb table keeps only in-frame clones and is missing some. In the table there are some 25,000 clones, roughly 82% of which are singletons. Healthy control participants comprised blood donors of median age around 60 years (range roughly 21-80), of whom 55% were female. The study pulled out CD4+ and CD8+ cells with positive magnetic bead selection and then checked their purity by flow cytometry. The sample consisted of CD8+ T cells sorted from blood. The TCR originated in a man in his fifties in good health.

CDR3 in DNA: TGTGCCAGCAGCTTCAGTCCCTCCCAAGGGTACAATGAGCAGTTCTTC. It yields the protein CASSFSPSQGYNEQFF. This sequence joins TRBV5-5 and TRBJ2-1; D ambiguous. The length of the CDR3 is 16 residues. Germline lookup yields CDR1 SGHKS and CDR2 YYEKEE (reference sequence). V was clipped by 2 bases and J by 4 bases, with 16 bases between them.